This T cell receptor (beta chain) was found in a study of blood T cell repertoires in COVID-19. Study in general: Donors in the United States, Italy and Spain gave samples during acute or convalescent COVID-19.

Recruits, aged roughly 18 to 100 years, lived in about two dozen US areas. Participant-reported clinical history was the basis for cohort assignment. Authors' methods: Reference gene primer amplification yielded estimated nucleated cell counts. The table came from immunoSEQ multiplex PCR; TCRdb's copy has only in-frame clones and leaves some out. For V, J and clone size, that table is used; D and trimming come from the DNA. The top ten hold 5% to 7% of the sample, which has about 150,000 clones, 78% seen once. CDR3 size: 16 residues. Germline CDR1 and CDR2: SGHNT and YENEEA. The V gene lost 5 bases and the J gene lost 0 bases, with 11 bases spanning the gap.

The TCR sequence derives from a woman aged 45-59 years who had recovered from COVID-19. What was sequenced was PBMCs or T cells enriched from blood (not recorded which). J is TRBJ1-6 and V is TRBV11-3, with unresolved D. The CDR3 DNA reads TGTGCCAGCAGCACATGGGCGAGCTCCTATAATTCACCCCTCCACTTT. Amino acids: CASSTWASSYNSPLHF. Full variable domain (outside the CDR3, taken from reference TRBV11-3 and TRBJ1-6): EAGVVQSPRYKIIEKKQPVAFWCNPISGHNTLYWYLQNLGQGPELLIRYENEEAVDDSQLPKDRFSAERLKGVDSTLKIQPAELGDSAVYLCASSTWASSYNSPLHFGNGTRLTVT.